One and the same sample provided the 6 T cell receptor beta chains below, sequenced in a study of beta chain features in type 1 diabetes. Sequenced material consisted of expressed TCRB transcripts (all of the isolated RNA was reverse transcribed). TCRdb's table, derived via immunoSEQ multiplex PCR, lists solely in-frame clones and lacks some. The repertoire consists of fewer than 550,000 clones, with about an eighth occurring once and the leading ten covering approximately 0.045%. Material: naive CD4+ T cells from blood. The source is a woman in her late teens or twenties in good health.

The chain links TRBV7-2 to TRBJ1-1, with unresolved D. The CDR3 length is 12 residues. V was pared by 5 bases and J by 8 bases, with 12 bases between. CDR1 and CDR2 (germline): SGHTA, FQGNSA. CDR3 amino acids: CASSRQTGEAFF. CDR3 coding DNA: TGTGCCAGCAGCAGACAAACGGGGGAAGCTTTCTTT. The full variable domain, in which reference TRBV7-2 and TRBJ1-1 provide the parts outside the CDR3, is GAGVSQSPSNKVTEKGKDVELRCDPISGHTALYWYRQSLGQGLEFLIYFQGNSAPDKSGLPSDRFSAERTGGSVSTLTIQRTQQEDSAVYLCASSRQTGEAFFGQGTRLTVV.

The V call is TRBV29-1, the J call TRBJ2-5; D is perhaps TRBD1 (5 bases). Trimming pared 7 bases from V and 5 bases from J, leaving 11 bases between. This CDR3 contains 11 residues. CDR1 and CDR2 from the germline V gene are SQVTM and ANQGSEA. CDR3 coding DNA: TGCAGCGCAGGGCAGACGGAGACCCAGTACTTC. It specifies CSAGQTETQYF.

This clone was counted a few times. This chain uses TRBV4-3 with TRBJ2-1; 8 bases map to TRBD1. The trim removed 4 bases at V and 6 bases at J, leaving 5 bases unmatched. Germline V CDR1 and CDR2: LGHNA, YSLEER. This CDR3 is built from 14 residues. The CDR3 loop reads CASSRADRGNEQFF. The CDR3 DNA reads as TGCGCCAGCAGCCGAGCCGACAGGGGCAATGAGCAGTTCTTC.

V is TRBV10-2 and J is TRBJ2-5; TRBD1 matches at 8 bases. This CDR3 contains 16 residues. CDR1 and CDR2 (germline): WSHSY, SAAADI. Trimming took 7 bases from V and 1 from J; bases not matched to a gene: 11. CDR3 sequence reads: CASIPDRDTLQETQYF. CDR3 DNA sequence: TGCGCCAGCATCCCGGACAGGGACACCCTCCAAGAGACCCAGTACTTC.

This clone was seen a handful of times. The chain links TRBV18 to TRBJ2-7; D unclear. The CDR3 has 15 residues. The ends were cut back, 6 bases at V and 5 bases at J, with 20 bases in the middle. Germline V gene data show CDR1 as KGHSH and CDR2 as LQKENI. The CDR3 region is CASSPDQINGDEQYF. The DNA for the CDR3 is TGTGCCAGCTCCCCGGACCAAATCAACGGTGACGAGCAGTACTTC.

This clone occurred a few times. The chain joins TRBV29-1 to TRBJ2-1; a weak D match, TRBD1 (7 bases). This CDR3 has 15 amino acids. The ends were cut back, 3 bases at V and 3 bases at J, with 15 bases in the middle. CDR1 is SQVTM and CDR2 is ANQGSEA in the germline V gene. CDR3 protein: CSVEGGDSYYNEQFF. The CDR3 coding sequence is TGCAGCGTTGAGGGCGGGGACAGCTACTACAATGAGCAGTTCTTC.